The 6 T cell receptor beta chains listed next were all sequenced from one sample in a study of T cells in Graves' hyperthyroidism and ophthalmopathy. Authors of the study amplified TCR beta CDR3 regions from RNA transcripts. Initially, a first-round RT-PCR of the TCR CDR3 employed the HTBI primer set. TCRdb reprocessed the multiplex PCR reads with MiXCR, giving one entry per CDR3 protein. The sample gives about 350,000 distinct CDR3 sequences, approximately 18% of which show up once; roughly 16% is in the top ten. Sequencing used blood. These receptors came from a woman in her 40s with Graves' ophthalmopathy.

The table lists this clonotype with many counts. This chain connects TRBV7-2 to TRBJ1-1; 7 bases line up with TRBD1. CDR1 and CDR2 from the germline V gene are SGHTA and FQGNSA. There are 15 residues in the CDR3. V shed 2 bases and J 1 base; nucleotides not matched to a gene: 4. CDR3 protein: CASSLFPGGNTEAFF. CDR3 DNA: TGTGCCAGCAGCTTATTTCCAGGGGGGAACACTGAAGCTTTCTTT.

This clonotype was recorded at least ten times. The chain joins TRBV2 to TRBJ1-2; D not certain. The CDR3 loop spans 10 amino acids. Trimming shortened V by 8 bases and J by 5 bases, and 6 bases separated the two germline ends. Germline assignment: CDR1 SNHLY and CDR2 FYNNEI. This CDR3 is CASLRYGYTF. CDR3 bases: TGTGCCAGCTTAAGATATGGCTACACCTTC.

This clonotype was counted between two and nine times. CDR3 nucleotide sequence: TGTGCCAGCAGAGCAGGGGGACAGTTTAACACTGAAGCTTTCTTT. It codes for CASRAGGQFNTEAFF. V and J are TRBV12-3 or TRBV12-4 and TRBJ1-1, with 7 bases aligning to TRBD1. The ends lost 6 bases at V and 2 bases at J; junction bases unmatched: 9. This CDR3 is built from 15 residues.

This clonotype was seen many times. This rearrangement joins TRBV6-5 to TRBJ2-7; D gene ambiguous. Germline V CDR1 and CDR2: MNHEY, SVGAGI. The V end was cut by 4 bases, the J end by 0 bases, with 13 bases between. The CDR3 is 15 residues long. CDR3 in DNA: TGTGCCAGCAGTTCTCCCACACTCAGCTCCTACGAGCAGTACTTC. It encodes CASSSPTLSSYEQYF.

Notes on this clonotype: A read error may explain this, as a much larger clone is one base away. The V call is TRBV6-2 or TRBV6-3, the J call TRBJ2-3; TRBD1 matches 10 bases. Per the germline V gene, CDR1 is MNHEY and CDR2 is SVGEGT. There are 12 residues in the CDR3. V dropped 5 bases and J dropped 10; count of bases not matched to a gene: 3. The CDR3 sequence is CASSDRGPSQYF. The CDR3 DNA reads TGTGCCAGCAGTGACAGGGGGCCATCGCAGTATTTT.

This clonotype was counted ten times or more. The chain links TRBV28 to TRBJ2-7; TRBD1 matches at 9 bases. CDR1 MDHEN and CDR2 SYDVKM come from the germline V gene. V lost 6 bases to trimming and J lost 2 bases; unmatched junction nucleotides: 14. CDR3 size: 17 residues. The CDR3 sequence is CASSSLSRDRVTYEQYF. As DNA, the CDR3 is TGTGCCAGCAGCTCACTGAGCCGGGACAGGGTAACCTACGAGCAGTACTTC.